This TCR beta chain stems from a study of post-analysis software for immune sequencing data. The overall study: Patients had relapsing-remitting, secondary progressive or progressive-relapsing multiple sclerosis; some lacked subtype.

This clonotype was picked up many times. The target antigen is unknown. At one boundary the junction diverges from the germline segment, which might be a read error. Unique molecular identifiers were carried by the TCR beta cDNA libraries. MiXCR was run by TCRdb on the PCR reads, yielding one entry per CDR3 protein. The sample consists of some 260,000 distinct CDR3 sequences, 35% to 45% of them appearing once. Whole-study findings and limits: Pronounced co-clustering by F measure was evident among identically batched samples. Versus controls, multiple sclerosis patients showed significantly lower diversity (normalized Chao1).

The source material was blood. This clonotype was sampled from a girl under 18 with multiple sclerosis.

CDR3 nucleotide sequence: TGTGCCATCAGAGAGTCAGATACGCAGTATTTT. It translates to CAIRESDTQYF. The chain employs TRBV10-3 and TRBJ2-3; D is unclear. In germline, CDR1 is ENHRY, CDR2 SYGVKD. The CDR3 extends over 11 amino acids.